This TCR beta chain appears in the sequencing data of a study of beta chain features in type 1 diabetes. Across the study: When patients were set against healthy donors, age, gender and cell yields were similar. Sorted cells, approximately 110,000,000 in number, were examined across all samples. Findings of the study overall: A potential PCR bias toward shorter templates would be equal in patient and control samples.

V was pared by 3 bases and J by 11 bases, with 22 bases between. Per the germline V gene, CDR1 is MDHEN and CDR2 is SYDVKM. The CDR3 is 15 amino acids. Investigators reverse transcribed all isolated RNA, so they sequenced expressed TCRB transcripts. Only in-frame clones appear in the TCRdb table, and some are missing; sequencing was by immunoSEQ multiplex PCR. The table lists a few hundred thousand clones, about 14% of them singletons, with around 0.02% in the top ten. About this clone itself: Its target is not known.

Sorting based on CD45RO/CCR7/CD25/CD127/CD95/CD27 separated CD4+ naive, central memory, regulatory and stem cell-like memory cells. This chain joins TRBV28 and TRBJ1-1; a weak D match, TRBD1 (6 bases). The source of this sequence is a woman aged 18-29 years in good health. Sample: naive CD4+ T cells from blood. CDR3 nucleotides: TGTGCCAGCAGTTTTGAGGGCAGGGGCCTAGGTTGGGCTTTCTTT. This gives the protein CASSFEGRGLGWAFF.